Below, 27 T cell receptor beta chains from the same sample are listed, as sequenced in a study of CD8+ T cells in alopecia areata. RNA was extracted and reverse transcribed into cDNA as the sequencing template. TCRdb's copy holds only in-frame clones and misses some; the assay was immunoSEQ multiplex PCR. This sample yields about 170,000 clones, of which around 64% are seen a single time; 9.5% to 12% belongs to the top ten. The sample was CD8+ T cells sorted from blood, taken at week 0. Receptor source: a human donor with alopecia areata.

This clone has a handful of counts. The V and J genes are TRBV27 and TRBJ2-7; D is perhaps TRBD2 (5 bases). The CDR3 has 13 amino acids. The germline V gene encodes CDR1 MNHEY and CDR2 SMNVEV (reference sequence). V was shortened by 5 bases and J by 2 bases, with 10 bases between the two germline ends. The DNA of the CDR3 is TGTGCCAGCAGTGGAGGTTCTCCCTACGAGCAGTACTTC. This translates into CASSGGSPYEQYF.

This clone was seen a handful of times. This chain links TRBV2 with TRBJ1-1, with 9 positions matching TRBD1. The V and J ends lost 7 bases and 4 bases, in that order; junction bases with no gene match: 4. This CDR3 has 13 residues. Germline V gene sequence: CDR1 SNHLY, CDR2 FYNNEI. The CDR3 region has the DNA TGTGCCAGCACCCGGACAGGGGCCACTGAAGCTTTCTTT. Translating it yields CASTRTGATEAFF.

In nucleotides, the CDR3 is TGTGCCTGGAGGCACAGGGTATATTCGACTAATGAAAAACTGTTTTTT. As protein: CAWRHRVYSTNEKLFF. The chain couples TRBV30 to TRBJ1-4; possible D gene TRBD1, 6 bases. This CDR3 contains 16 residues. The germline V gene encodes CDR1 GTSNPN and CDR2 SVGIG (reference sequence). V was shortened by 3 bases and J by 2 bases, with 16 bases between the two germline ends.

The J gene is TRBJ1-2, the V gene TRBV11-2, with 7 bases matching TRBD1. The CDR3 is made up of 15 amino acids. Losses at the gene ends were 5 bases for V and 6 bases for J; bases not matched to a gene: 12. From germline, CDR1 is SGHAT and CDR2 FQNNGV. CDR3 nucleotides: TGTGCCAGCAGCCCCCTGAGGGGGCGAACCAATGGCTACACCTTC. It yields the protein CASSPLRGRTNGYTF.

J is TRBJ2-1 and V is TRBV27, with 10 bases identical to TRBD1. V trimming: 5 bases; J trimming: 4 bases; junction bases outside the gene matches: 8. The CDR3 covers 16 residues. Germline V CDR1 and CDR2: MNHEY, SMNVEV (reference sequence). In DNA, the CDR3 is TGTGCCAGCAGTCCGACCGGGACAGGGGTGTACAATGAGCAGTTCTTC. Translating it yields CASSPTGTGVYNEQFF.

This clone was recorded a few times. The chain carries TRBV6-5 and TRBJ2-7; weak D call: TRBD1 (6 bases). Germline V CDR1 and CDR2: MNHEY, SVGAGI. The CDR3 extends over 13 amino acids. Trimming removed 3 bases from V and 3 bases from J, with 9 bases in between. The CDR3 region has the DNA TGTGCCAGCAGTTATGGGGACAACTACGAGCAGTACTTC. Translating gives CASSYGDNYEQYF.

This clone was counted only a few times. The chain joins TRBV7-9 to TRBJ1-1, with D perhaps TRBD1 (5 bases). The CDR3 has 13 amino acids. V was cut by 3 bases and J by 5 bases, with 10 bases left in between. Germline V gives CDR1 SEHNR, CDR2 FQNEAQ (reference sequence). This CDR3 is CASSFGAATEAFF. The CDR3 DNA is TGTGCCAGCAGCTTTGGGGCAGCAACTGAAGCTTTCTTT.

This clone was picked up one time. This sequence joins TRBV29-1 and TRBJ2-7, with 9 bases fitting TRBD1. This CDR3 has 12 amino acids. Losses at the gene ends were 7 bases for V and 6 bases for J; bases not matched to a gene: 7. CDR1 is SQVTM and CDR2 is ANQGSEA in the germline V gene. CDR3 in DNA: TGCAGCGCCGGGACAGGGCCTTCCGAGCAGTACTTC. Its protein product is CSAGTGPSEQYF.

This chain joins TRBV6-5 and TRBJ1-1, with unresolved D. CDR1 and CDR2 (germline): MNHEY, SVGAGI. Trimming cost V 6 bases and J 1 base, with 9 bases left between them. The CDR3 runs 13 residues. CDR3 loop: CASSQTQNTEAFF. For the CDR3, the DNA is TGTGCCAGCAGCCAAACACAGAACACTGAAGCTTTCTTT.

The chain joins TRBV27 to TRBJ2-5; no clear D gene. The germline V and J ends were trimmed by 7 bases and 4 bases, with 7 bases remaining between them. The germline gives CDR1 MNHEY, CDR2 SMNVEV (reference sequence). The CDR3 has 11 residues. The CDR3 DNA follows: TGTGCCAGCACATGGGGAGAGACCCAGTACTTC. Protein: CASTWGETQYF.

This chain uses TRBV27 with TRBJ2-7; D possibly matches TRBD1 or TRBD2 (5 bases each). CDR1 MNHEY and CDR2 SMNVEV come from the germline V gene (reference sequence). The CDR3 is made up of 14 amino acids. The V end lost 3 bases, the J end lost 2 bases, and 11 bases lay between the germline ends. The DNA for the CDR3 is TGTGCCAGCAGTTTTGAGGGGCCACCCTACGAGCAGTACTTC. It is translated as CASSFEGPPYEQYF.

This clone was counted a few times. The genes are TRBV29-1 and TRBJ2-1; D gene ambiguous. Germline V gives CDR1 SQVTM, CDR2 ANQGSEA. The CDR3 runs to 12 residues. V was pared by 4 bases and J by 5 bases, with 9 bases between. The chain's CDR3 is CSVAFSHNEQFF. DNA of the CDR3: TGCAGCGTTGCTTTCAGCCACAATGAGCAGTTCTTC.

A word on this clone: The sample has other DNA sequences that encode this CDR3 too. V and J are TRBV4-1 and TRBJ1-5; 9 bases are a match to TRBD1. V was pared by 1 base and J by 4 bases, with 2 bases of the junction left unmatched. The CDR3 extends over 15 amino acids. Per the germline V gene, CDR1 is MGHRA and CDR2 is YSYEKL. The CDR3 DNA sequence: TGCGCCAGCAGCCAAGGGGACAGGGATAATCAGCCCCAGCATTTT. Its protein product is CASSQGDRDNQPQHF.

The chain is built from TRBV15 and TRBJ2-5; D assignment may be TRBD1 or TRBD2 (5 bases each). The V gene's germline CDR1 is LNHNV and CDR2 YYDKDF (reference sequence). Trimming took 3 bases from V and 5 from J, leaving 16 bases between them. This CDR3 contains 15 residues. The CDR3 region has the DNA TGTGCCACCAGCAGCGAAGATGGGGGTGAGGAGACCCAGTACTTC. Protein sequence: CATSSEDGGEETQYF. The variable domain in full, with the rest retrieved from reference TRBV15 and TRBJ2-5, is DAMVIQNPRYQVTQFGKPVTLSCSQTLNHNVMYWYQQKSSQAPKLLFHYYDKDFNNEADTPDNFQSRRPNTSFCFLDIRSPGLGDTAMYLCATSSEDGGEETQYFGPGTRLLVL.

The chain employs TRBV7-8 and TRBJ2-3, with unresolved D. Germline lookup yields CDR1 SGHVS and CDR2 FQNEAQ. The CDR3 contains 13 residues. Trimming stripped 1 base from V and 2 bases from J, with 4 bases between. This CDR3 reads CASSLGATDTQYF. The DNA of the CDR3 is TGTGCCAGCAGCTTAGGGGCCACAGATACGCAGTATTTT.

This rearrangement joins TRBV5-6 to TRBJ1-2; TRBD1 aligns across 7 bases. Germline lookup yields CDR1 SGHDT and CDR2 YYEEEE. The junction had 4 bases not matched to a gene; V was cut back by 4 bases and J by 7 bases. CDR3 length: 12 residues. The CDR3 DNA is TGTGCCAGCAGCCCCGGGACAGTTGGCTACACCTTC. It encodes CASSPGTVGYTF.

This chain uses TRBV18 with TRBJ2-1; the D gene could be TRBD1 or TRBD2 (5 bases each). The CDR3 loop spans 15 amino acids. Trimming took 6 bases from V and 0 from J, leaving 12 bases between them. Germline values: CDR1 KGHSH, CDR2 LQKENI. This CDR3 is CASSGPSSSYNEQFF. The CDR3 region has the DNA TGTGCCAGCTCGGGACCTTCGAGCTCCTACAATGAGCAGTTCTTC.

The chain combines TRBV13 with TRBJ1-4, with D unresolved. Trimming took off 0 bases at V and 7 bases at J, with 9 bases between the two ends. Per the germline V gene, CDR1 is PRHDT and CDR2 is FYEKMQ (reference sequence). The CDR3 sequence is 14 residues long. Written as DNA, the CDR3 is TGTGCCAGCAGCTTAGGAGTTATGGGTGAAAAACTGTTTTTT. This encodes CASSLGVMGEKLFF.

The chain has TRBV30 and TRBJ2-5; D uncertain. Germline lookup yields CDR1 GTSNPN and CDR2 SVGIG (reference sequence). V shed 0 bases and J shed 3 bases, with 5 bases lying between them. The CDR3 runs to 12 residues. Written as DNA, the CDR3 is TGTGCCTGGAGTGTACACGAAGAGACCCAGTACTTC. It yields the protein CAWSVHEETQYF.

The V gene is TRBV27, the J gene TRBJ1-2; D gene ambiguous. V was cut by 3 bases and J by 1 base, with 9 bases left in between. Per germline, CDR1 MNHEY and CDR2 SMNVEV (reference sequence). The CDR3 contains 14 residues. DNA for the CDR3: TGTGCCAGCAGTTTGTTGGCGGATAACTATGGCTACACCTTC. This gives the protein CASSLLADNYGYTF.

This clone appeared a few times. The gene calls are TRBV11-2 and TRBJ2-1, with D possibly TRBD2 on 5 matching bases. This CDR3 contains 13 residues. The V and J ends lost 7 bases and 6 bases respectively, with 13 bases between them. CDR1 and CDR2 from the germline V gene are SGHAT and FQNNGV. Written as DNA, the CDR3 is TGTGCCAGCAACCACGGACTCGGCAATGAGCAGTTCTTC. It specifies CASNHGLGNEQFF.

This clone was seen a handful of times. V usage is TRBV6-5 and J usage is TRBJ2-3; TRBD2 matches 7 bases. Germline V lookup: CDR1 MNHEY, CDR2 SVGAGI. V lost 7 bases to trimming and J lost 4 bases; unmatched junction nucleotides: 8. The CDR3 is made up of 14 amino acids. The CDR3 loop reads CASTAGDGADTQYF. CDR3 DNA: TGTGCCAGCACGGCGGGGGACGGTGCAGATACGCAGTATTTT.

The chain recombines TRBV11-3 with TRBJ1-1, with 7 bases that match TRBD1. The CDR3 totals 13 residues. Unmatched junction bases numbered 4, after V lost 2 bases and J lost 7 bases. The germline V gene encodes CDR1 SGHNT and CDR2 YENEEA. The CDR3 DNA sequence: TGTGCCAGCAGCTTACCCGACAGGGTTGAAGCTTTCTTT. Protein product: CASSLPDRVEAFF.

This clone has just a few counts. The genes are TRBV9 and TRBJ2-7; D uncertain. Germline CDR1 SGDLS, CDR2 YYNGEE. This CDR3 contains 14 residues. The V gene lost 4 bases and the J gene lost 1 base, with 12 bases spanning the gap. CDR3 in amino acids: CASSPNDGSYEQYF. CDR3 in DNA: TGTGCCAGCAGCCCTAACGACGGGTCCTACGAGCAGTACTTC.

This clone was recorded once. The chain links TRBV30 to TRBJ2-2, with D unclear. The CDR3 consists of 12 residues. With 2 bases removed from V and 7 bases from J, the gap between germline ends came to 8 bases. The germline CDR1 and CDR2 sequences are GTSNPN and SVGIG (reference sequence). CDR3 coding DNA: TGTGCCTGGAGTTCTACCATCGGGGAGCTGTTTTTT. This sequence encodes CAWSSTIGELFF.

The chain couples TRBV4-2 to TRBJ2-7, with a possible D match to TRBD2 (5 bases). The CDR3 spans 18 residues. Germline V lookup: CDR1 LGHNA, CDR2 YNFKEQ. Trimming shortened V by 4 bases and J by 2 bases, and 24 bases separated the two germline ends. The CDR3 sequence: CASSLVPDYGRPTYEQYF. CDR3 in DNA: TGTGCCAGCAGCCTCGTACCCGACTACGGGCGCCCCACCTACGAGCAGTACTTC.

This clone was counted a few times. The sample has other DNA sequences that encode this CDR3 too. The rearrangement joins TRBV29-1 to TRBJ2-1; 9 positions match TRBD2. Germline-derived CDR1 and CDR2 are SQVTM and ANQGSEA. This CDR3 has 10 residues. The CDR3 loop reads CSAGGNEQFF. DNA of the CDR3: TGCAGTGCGGGGGGGAATGAGCAGTTCTTC.